This T cell receptor (beta chain) is from a study of blood T cell repertoires in COVID-19. In germline, CDR1 is LNHDA, CDR2 SQIVND (reference sequence). The CDR3 is 14 residues long. Unmatched junction bases numbered 5, after V lost 2 bases and J lost 7 bases. Profiled with immunoSEQ multiplex PCR; TCRdb holds only in-frame clones, not every one. Of about 100,000 clones in the sample, about 79% were seen once. This sequence was found in an elderly woman with active or convalescent COVID-19. The genes are TRBV19 and TRBJ2-1, with 7 bases identical to TRBD1. Sequencing used peripheral blood. This chain's CDR3 is CASSIIDRENEQFF. Here the CDR3 DNA reads TGTGCCAGTAGTATAATCGACAGGGAGAATGAGCAGTTCTTC. The full variable domain, rest sourced from reference TRBV19 and TRBJ2-1, is DGGITQSPKYLFRKEGQNVTLSCEQNLNHDAMYWYRQDPGQGLRLIYYSQIVNDFQKGDIAEGYSVSREKKESFPLTVTSAQKNPTAFYLCASSIIDRENEQFFGPGTRLTVL.